This record looks at one TCR beta chain sequence and its context. This specimen belongs to a study of CD8 T cells in Susac syndrome. The V and J ends lost 6 bases and 5 bases respectively, with 8 bases between them. The CDR3 has 12 amino acids. CDR1 and CDR2 from the germline V gene are SNHLY and FYNNEI. An amount of RNA that ranged from roughly 0.45 to 1 ug was reverse transcribed with random hexamers. TCRdb recomputed calls from the immunoSEQ multiplex PCR reads with MiXCR, one row per CDR3 protein. The sample lists roughly 70,000 distinct CDR3 sequences; under 96% were seen once. The chain combines TRBV2 with TRBJ1-5; no reliable D call. Sequenced sample: CD4+ T cells from PBMCs. The sequence was obtained from a human donor with multiple sclerosis. In nucleotides, the CDR3 is TGTGCCAGCAGCGGGCTTTATCAGCCCCAGCATTTT. This translates into CASSGLYQPQHF.